This record looks at one TCR beta chain sequence and its context. Its antigen target is currently unknown. One junction end disagrees with the germline gene, perhaps due to a read error. Library preparation was by PCR. These reads were obtained on an Illumina HiSeq 2500. To reduce PCR and sequencing biases, unique molecular identifiers were incorporated into the TCR beta cDNA libraries. About 500,000 cDNA molecules were obtained for every 1 to 10 million input T cells, so each molecule roughly corresponded to one T cell. The patient libraries were prepared and sequenced using the same protocol as the earlier healthy control dataset. Samples belonging to the same batch were prepared together, multiplexed and sequenced on a shared HiSeq lane. Per the original workflow: Raw barcoded reads were processed with MIGEC, discarding single-read molecular identifier groups before consensus assembly and CDR3 extraction. VDJtools was used for post-analysis of the clonotype tables, with diversity normalized by down-sampling every dataset to the smallest sample size. Repertoire overlap clustering matched CDR3 amino acid but not nucleotide sequences to correct batch-related cross-sample contamination. TCRdb took the public reads, trimmed them with fastp at Q25, ran MiXCR for clone calling and kept in-frame beta chains. Each record represents a unique CDR3 protein, reported with the most common genes and DNA among its rows. For this entry, the V and J calls and clone size follow TCRdb and not the study's own pipeline. In this sample the table shows more than 350,000 distinct CDR3 sequences, roughly 38% of which occur a single time. The ten largest make up around 8% of the sample.

The CDR3 goes from the cysteine to the phenylalanine over 15 residues. The kept DNA is CDR3 alone, 45 bases in frame from the first base. The germline V gene provides CDR1 MDHEN and CDR2 SYDVKM. This sample was included in a study of post-analysis software for immune sequencing data (dated by TCRdb to 2013 to 2016). For the study in its entirety: Relapsing-remitting, secondary progressive and progressive-relapsing multiple sclerosis were recorded as disease courses, and subtype annotation was lacking for some patients. Patient repertoires were compared against roughly 12 previously published healthy control repertoires from donors aged roughly 6 to 28 years. A subset of samples was prepared in parallel using single-end sample barcoding, then pooled and co-amplified after Illumina adapter ligation.

TCR beta repertoires were profiled from peripheral blood of 13 young patients with multiple sclerosis to demonstrate the VDJtools post-analysis software. The multiple sclerosis patients were children and adolescents between roughly 6 and 16 years of age. Study-level results and caveats: Direct clustering with F measure revealed strong co-clustering of samples prepared in the same batch, which led to a batch-effect correction. Multiple sclerosis patients had significantly lower normalized Chao1 diversity than controls, a result that suggests substantial peripheral T-cell clonal expansion. The multiple sclerosis patient group was slightly younger than the control group. Significantly higher frequencies in patients than in controls were found for roughly 5 TRBV segments, including TRBV5-6, TRBV5-1 and TRBV20-1.

The sequencing sample was made of blood. The V gene is TRBV28 and the J gene is TRBJ2-5; a confident D gene designation cannot be given. The origin of this receptor is a girl aged 2-9 years with multiple sclerosis. The CDR3 region has the sequence CASSLSRVGKETLYF. The nucleotides read TGTGCCAGCAGTTTATCAAGGGTGGGGAAAGAGACCCTGTACTTC.